This TCR beta chain was obtained from a study of shared clonotypes between healthy human individuals. Sequencing was performed with immunoSEQ multiplex PCR; in TCRdb, only in-frame clones are kept and a portion is missing. This sample has roughly 2,000,000 clones, with approximately 94% found just once. Naive CD8 cells, CD45RO-negative and positively selected for CCR7, excluded terminally differentiated effector memory CD45RA+ cells. Details on this clone: The antigen remains undetermined.

Overall study findings and caveats: Tissue TCR repertoires likely differ from these blood-only repertoires.

This clonotype originated in a man aged 18 to 29 in good health. The sequenced material came from naive CD8+ T cells sorted from blood.

The CDR3 DNA reads TGTGCCAGCAGTTTAGTAGGGGGCGTTTCACACGAGCAGTACTTC. Its protein product is CASSLVGGVSHEQYF. The chain uses TRBV27 and TRBJ2-7; 7 bases are shared with TRBD1. V dropped 2 bases and J dropped 5; count of bases not matched to a gene: 9. The CDR3 is made up of 15 amino acids. Germline CDR1 is MNHEY and CDR2 is SMNVEV (reference sequence).